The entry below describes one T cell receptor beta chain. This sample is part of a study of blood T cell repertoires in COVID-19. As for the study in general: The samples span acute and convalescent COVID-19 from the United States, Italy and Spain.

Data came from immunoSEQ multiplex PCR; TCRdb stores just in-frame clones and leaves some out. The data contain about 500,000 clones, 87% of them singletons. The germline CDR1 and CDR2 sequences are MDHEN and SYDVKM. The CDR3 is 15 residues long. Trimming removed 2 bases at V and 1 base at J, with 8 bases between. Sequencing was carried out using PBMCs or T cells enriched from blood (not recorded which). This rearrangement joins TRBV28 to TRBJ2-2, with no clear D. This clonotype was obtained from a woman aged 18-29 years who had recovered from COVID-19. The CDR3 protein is CASSLGVRNTGELFF. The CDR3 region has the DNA TGTGCCAGCAGTTTAGGAGTGAGGAACACCGGGGAGCTGTTTTTT.